Listed here are 30 T cell receptor beta chains from one sample, sequenced in a study of blood T cell repertoires in COVID-19. Assay: immunoSEQ multiplex PCR; the TCRdb copy retains only in-frame clones and omits some. This sample carries 200,000 to 250,000 clones, around 90% of them seen once, and the ten largest clones take 1.9%. The sequenced material came from PBMCs or T cells enriched from blood (not recorded which). Receptors originate from a woman under 30 who had recovered from COVID-19.

This chain links TRBV7-2 with TRBJ1-2; TRBD1 matches 12 bases. The CDR3 covers 17 residues. Germline CDR1 and CDR2: SGHTA and FQGNSA. With V trimmed by 5 bases and J by 6 bases, 13 bases remained unmatched. CDR3: CASSEMIGTGGFNGYTF. The DNA of the CDR3 is TGTGCCAGCAGCGAGATGATAGGGACAGGGGGCTTTAATGGCTACACCTTC.

This chain connects TRBV7-3 to TRBJ2-5; 8 bases are a match to TRBD2. CDR1 and CDR2 (germline): SGHTA, FQGTGA. CDR3 length: 15 amino acids. With V trimmed by 5 bases and J by 1 base, 6 bases remained unmatched. CDR3 bases: TGTGCCAGCAGCCGGGGGGGCTCTTTCCAAGAGACCCAGTACTTC. This encodes CASSRGGSFQETQYF.

The chain employs TRBV3-1 (or the pseudogene TRBV3-2) and TRBJ2-4; D remains ambiguous. The CDR3 has 15 amino acids. Germline CDR1 and CDR2: LGHDT and YNNKEL (reference sequence). V lost 0 bases and J lost 0, with 6 bases in between. CDR3 nucleotide sequence: TGTGCCAGCAGCCAAGATTTCTTAGCCAAAAACATTCAGTACTTC. Residues: CASSQDFLAKNIQYF.

The V gene is TRBV4-3, the J gene TRBJ2-2, with 7 bases fitting TRBD1. Germline trimming cut 0 bases from V and 5 bases from J; bases unmatched to any gene: 9. The CDR3 consists of 17 residues. From germline, CDR1 is LGHNA and CDR2 YSLEER. In DNA form, the CDR3 reads TGCGCCAGCAGCCAAGACATCGGCAGGGGGTGGACCGGGGAGCTGTTTTTT. Its translation: CASSQDIGRGWTGELFF.

The V and J genes are TRBV6-5 and TRBJ1-2; D possibly corresponds to TRBD1 (5 bases). The V gene lost 6 bases and the J gene lost 4 bases, with 12 bases spanning the gap. Germline loops: CDR1 MNHEY, CDR2 SVGAGI. CDR3 length: 13 amino acids. The chain's CDR3 is CASSPGGTYGYTF. The CDR3 DNA reads as TGTGCCAGCAGCCCAGGAGGGACCTATGGCTACACCTTC.

The chain recombines TRBV5-4 with TRBJ2-7; D might be TRBD2 (7 bases). Trimming removed 4 bases from V and 5 bases from J, with 16 bases in between. The CDR3 loop spans 14 amino acids. Per the germline V gene, CDR1 is SGHNT and CDR2 is YYREEE (reference sequence). The CDR3 is CASSPGGLGDEQYF. As DNA, the CDR3 is TGTGCCAGCAGCCCCGGGGGGCTAGGTGACGAGCAGTACTTC.

This sequence joins TRBV6-2 or TRBV6-3 and TRBJ2-2, with 14 bases aligning to TRBD2. The V gene end was trimmed by 6 bases and the J gene end by 2 bases; junction bases not matched to a gene: 5. Germline V CDR1 and CDR2: MNHEY, SVGEGT. This CDR3 contains 17 residues. CDR3 nucleotides: TGTGCCAGCAGCCGCGGACTAGCGGGGGGCAACACCGGGGAGCTGTTTTTT. This translates into CASSRGLAGGNTGELFF.

This chain links TRBV28 with TRBJ1-2; D not resolved. Trimming removed 2 bases from V and 10 bases from J, with 23 bases in between. This CDR3 region has 16 residues. The germline CDR1 and CDR2 sequences are MDHEN and SYDVKM. CDR3 in DNA: TGTGCCAGCAGTTTAGTCCGACGCAGCGACGTCTTTGACTACACCTTC. Translation: CASSLVRRSDVFDYTF.

J is TRBJ1-1 and V is TRBV5-1, with 7 bases aligning to TRBD1. Looked up from germline, CDR1 is SGHRS and CDR2 is YFSETQ. The CDR3 is 12 amino acids. Germline trimming cut 7 bases from V and 4 bases from J; bases unmatched to any gene: 4. The CDR3 sequence is CASHAGGTEAFF. CDR3 nucleotide sequence: TGCGCCAGCCATGCAGGGGGCACTGAAGCTTTCTTT. Filled out from reference TRBV5-1 and TRBJ1-1, the complete variable domain reads KAGVTQTPRYLIKTRGQQVTLSCSPISGHRSVSWYQQTPGQGLQFLFEYFSETQRNKGNFPGRFSGRQFSNSRSEMNVSTLELGDSALYLCASHAGGTEAFFGQGTRLTVV.

Comments on this clone: Compared with germline, one end of the junction differs, possibly owing to a read error. V usage is TRBV27 and J usage is TRBJ2-7, with TRBD1 as a possible D gene (6 bases). This CDR3 has 13 amino acids. Germline V gene sequence: CDR1 MNHEY, CDR2 SMNVEV (reference sequence). The CDR3 nucleotides are TGTGCCAGCAGTTCGAACCGGGACACACGCAAGCACTTC. This sequence encodes CASSSNRDTRKHF.

V and J are TRBV18 and TRBJ2-3; 10 bases are a match to TRBD2. With 6 bases clipped from V and 4 bases from J, the junction kept 10 bases outside the gene matches. Germline assignment: CDR1 KGHSH and CDR2 LQKENI. CDR3 length equals 16 residues. Written as DNA, the CDR3 is TGTGCCAGCTCGCACACTAGCGGGGTCGCCCCAGATACGCAGTATTTT. Translation: CASSHTSGVAPDTQYF.

Details on this clone: Different DNA sequences within this sample yield the same CDR3. V is TRBV28 and J is TRBJ1-2; tentatively, D is TRBD1 (6 bases). Trimming pared 2 bases from V and 2 bases from J, leaving 6 bases between. The CDR3 sequence is 13 residues long. Germline assignment: CDR1 MDHEN and CDR2 SYDVKM. The CDR3 sequence: CASSLGQNYGYTF. CDR3 coding DNA: TGTGCCAGCAGTTTAGGACAGAACTATGGCTACACCTTC.

This clone was counted only a few times. The identical CDR3 is also encoded by other nucleotide sequences in the sample. V usage is TRBV12-3 or TRBV12-4 and J usage is TRBJ2-5, with D possibly TRBD2 on 5 matching bases. The V gene lost 5 bases and the J gene lost 4 bases, with 11 bases spanning the gap. There are 13 residues in the CDR3. The chain's CDR3 is CASSLGGGETQYF. The DNA of the CDR3 is TGTGCCAGCAGTCTAGGAGGTGGAGAGACCCAGTACTTC.

This clone was detected only once. V is TRBV7-9 and J is TRBJ2-5; 15 bases agree with TRBD2. V was pared by 1 base and J by 4 bases, with 1 base of the junction left unmatched. CDR3 length: 16 residues. Germline CDR1 and CDR2: SEHNR and FQNEAQ (reference sequence). The CDR3 is CASSLGTSGRGETQYF. The CDR3 DNA sequence: TGTGCCAGCAGCTTAGGGACTAGCGGGAGGGGAGAGACCCAGTACTTC.

The V gene is TRBV28, the J gene TRBJ2-1, with TRBD2 matching 10 bases. The CDR3 consists of 14 residues. With V trimmed by 6 bases and J by 8 bases, 7 bases remained unmatched. Germline V CDR1 and CDR2: MDHEN, SYDVKM. CDR3 sequence reads: CASRTSGKMDEQFF. The CDR3 DNA reads as TGTGCCAGCAGAACTAGCGGGAAAATGGATGAGCAGTTCTTC.

This sequence joins TRBV4-2 and TRBJ2-1; D perhaps matches TRBD2 (6 bases). The CDR3 totals 16 residues. V lost 2 bases, J lost 6 bases, and 17 bases lay in between. In germline, CDR1 is LGHNA, CDR2 YNFKEQ. The CDR3 sequence: CASSQTTGVVGNEQFF. The CDR3 region has the DNA TGTGCCAGCAGCCAAACAACGGGAGTTGTAGGCAATGAGCAGTTCTTC.

This clone was counted between two and nine times. Other DNA sequences of this sample code for an identical CDR3. The chain recombines TRBV5-1 with TRBJ2-3, with 12 bases matching TRBD2. The CDR3 is 15 amino acids. Per germline, CDR1 SGHRS and CDR2 YFSETQ. With 3 bases clipped from V and 3 bases from J, the junction kept 2 bases outside the gene matches. CDR3 sequence reads: CASSSGLAGTDTQYF. DNA for the CDR3: TGCGCCAGCAGCTCCGGACTAGCGGGAACAGATACGCAGTATTTT.

This chain joins TRBV19 and TRBJ1-5; 7 bases fit TRBD1. V shed 3 bases and J 1 base; nucleotides not matched to a gene: 6. Germline values: CDR1 LNHDA, CDR2 SQIVND (reference sequence). The CDR3 extends over 16 amino acids. The chain's CDR3 is CASSIEQGRSNQPQHF. The CDR3 region has the DNA TGTGCCAGTAGTATCGAACAGGGGAGAAGCAATCAGCCCCAGCATTTT.

This rearrangement joins TRBV5-5 to TRBJ2-5; 10 bases agree with TRBD2. The CDR3 is made up of 18 amino acids. CDR1 SGHKS and CDR2 YYEKEE come from the germline V gene (reference sequence). J gave up 4 bases and V 0 bases, and 12 bases lay outside the gene matches. The CDR3 DNA follows: TGTGCCAGCAGCTTGGACAGCGGGGGGGCCAGATGGAGAGAGACCCAGTACTTC. This translates into CASSLDSGGARWRETQYF.

The chain links TRBV25-1 to TRBJ1-1; weak D call: TRBD1 (5 bases). The CDR3 has 13 amino acids. CDR1 and CDR2 from the germline V gene are MGHDK and SYGVNS. Trimming took off 7 bases at V and 4 bases at J, with 13 bases between the two ends. CDR3 nucleotide sequence: TGTGCCAGCATAGCCCGGGGGGGCACTGAAGCTTTCTTT. This encodes CASIARGGTEAFF.

In its sample, this clone was seen a few times. V and J are TRBV4-2 and TRBJ1-5, with 8 nucleotides matching TRBD1. Germline V CDR1 and CDR2: LGHNA, YNFKEQ. This CDR3 comprises 15 residues. Trimming took 1 base from V and 7 from J; bases not matched to a gene: 6. The CDR3 spells CASSQGQGAWQPQHF. CDR3 in DNA: TGTGCCAGCAGCCAAGGCCAGGGGGCCTGGCAGCCCCAGCATTTT.

J is TRBJ2-5 and V is TRBV14, with 7 bases aligning to TRBD1. The CDR3 contains 14 residues. Germline-derived CDR1 and CDR2 are SGHDN and FVKESK. V was clipped by 6 bases and J by 3 bases; unmatched bases: 7. CDR3 residues: CASSSYGTEETQYF. DNA for the CDR3: TGTGCCAGCAGTTCCTACGGGACAGAAGAGACCCAGTACTTC.

This clone has only one observation. V and J are TRBV11-3 and TRBJ1-3, with TRBD1 as a possible D gene (5 bases). The CDR3 totals 14 residues. Germline V lookup: CDR1 SGHNT, CDR2 YENEEA. Trimming took off 3 bases at V and 3 bases at J, with 9 bases between the two ends. The DNA for the CDR3 is TGTGCCAGCAGCTTCTCGGGGGATGGAAACACCATATATTTT. This encodes CASSFSGDGNTIYF.

The chain recombines TRBV6-1 with TRBJ2-7; TRBD1 aligns across 10 bases. Germline loops: CDR1 MNHNS, CDR2 SASEGT. J gave up 6 bases and V 3 bases, and 14 bases lay outside the gene matches. The CDR3 contains 17 residues. In nucleotides, the CDR3 is TGTGCCAGCAGTGACGTTCGGGTCCGGGACAGGGGCCTCGAGCAGTACTTC. Amino acid sequence: CASSDVRVRDRGLEQYF.

The V gene is TRBV28, the J gene TRBJ1-2, with a possible D match to TRBD1 (6 bases). The CDR3 has 14 residues. Trimming stripped 4 bases from V and 4 bases from J, with 13 bases between. Germline V gene data show CDR1 as MDHEN and CDR2 as SYDVKM. CDR3 in amino acids: CASSSGQGSYGYTF. The CDR3 nucleotides are TGTGCCAGCAGTTCCGGGCAGGGGAGCTATGGCTACACCTTC.

With regard to this clone: One end of the junction fails to match germline, which may point to a read error. The chain links TRBV7-7 to TRBJ2-6, with TRBD1 matching over 7 bases. Germline V gives CDR1 SSHAT, CDR2 FNYEAQ (reference sequence). CDR3 length equals 15 residues. The CDR3 spells CASSPTGSGANVLTF. DNA of the CDR3: TGTGCTAGCAGCCCGACAGGGTCCGGGGCCAACGTCCTGACTTTC. Using reference TRBV7-7 and TRBJ2-6 for the parts outside the CDR3, the full variable domain is GAGVSQSPRYKVTKRGQDVTLRCDPISSHATLYWYQQALGQGPEFLTYFNYEAQPDKSGLPSDRFSAERPEGSISTLTIQRTEQRDSAMYRCASSPTGSGANVLTFGAGSRLTVL.

This chain joins TRBV19 and TRBJ2-3; 8 nucleotides match TRBD1. Germline V CDR1 and CDR2: LNHDA, SQIVND (reference sequence). V was clipped by 5 bases and J by 4 bases; unmatched bases: 5. The CDR3 spans 14 residues. DNA for the CDR3: TGTGCCAGTAGTGGCCAGGGGGCCGCAGATACGCAGTATTTT. Translating gives CASSGQGAADTQYF.

The chain couples TRBV27 to TRBJ2-5, with 13 bases lining up with TRBD2. The CDR3 consists of 17 residues. J lost 7 bases, V lost 5 bases, and 13 bases had no gene match. Germline CDR1 MNHEY, CDR2 SMNVEV (reference sequence). CDR3 residues: CASSASGTSGTFRTQYF. The CDR3 bases are TGTGCCAGCAGTGCGTCCGGGACTAGCGGGACCTTCAGGACCCAGTACTTC.

The chain recombines TRBV5-5 with TRBJ2-1; 9 bases line up with TRBD1. The length of the CDR3 is 15 residues. Trimming at V came to 5 bases and at J to 3 bases, leaving 6 bases not matched to a gene. The germline CDR1 and CDR2 sequences are SGHKS and YYEKEE (reference sequence). CDR3 protein: CASSSGTGNYNEQFF. The CDR3 region has the DNA TGTGCCAGCAGTTCCGGGACAGGGAACTACAATGAGCAGTTCTTC.

The chain links TRBV25-1 to TRBJ2-5; 11 bases line up with TRBD2. Germline CDR1 is MGHDK and CDR2 is SYGVNS. V lost 7 bases, J lost 7 bases, and 11 bases stayed unmatched. There are 15 residues in the CDR3. The CDR3 nucleotides are TGTGCCAGCACTAGCGGGGGGACTCACGGAGGGACCCAGTACTTC. Amino acid sequence: CASTSGGTHGGTQYF.